The 10 T cell receptor beta chains below come from one sample, sequenced in a study of T cells after yellow fever vaccination (dated by TCRdb to about 2019). The protocol used for the library was 5' RACE. The instrument was an Illumina HiSeq 2500. TCRdb applied fastp at Q25 and MiXCR to the public reads, then kept only in-frame beta chains. Each CDR3 protein gets just one entry, which takes the most common genes and DNA from the rows behind it. Present in this sample are around 350,000 distinct CDR3 sequences, around 6.4% of which were seen just once. Of the sample, approximately 16% falls within the top ten clones. Per the publication, the treatment or condition label means: live attenuated yellow fever vaccine strain. The starting material was PBMCs, obtained 5 days after the yellow fever booster vaccination. The source of these receptors is a man between 25 and 39 years old who received the YFV17D yellow fever vaccine.

V and J are TRBV6-1 and TRBJ2-5, with TRBD1 matching 8 bases. The ends lost 7 bases at V and 4 bases at J; junction bases unmatched: 11. Germline CDR1 reads MNHNS; CDR2 reads SASEGT. The CDR3 contains 15 residues. CDR3 region: CASTRTGSGVETQYF. Here the CDR3 DNA reads TGTGCCAGCACCCGGACAGGGTCGGGTGTAGAGACCCAGTACTTC.

This clonotype was detected ten times or more. The CDR3 sequence: CASSYPGQSDYGYTF. The CDR3 bases are TGTGCCAGCAGTTACCCTGGACAGTCTGACTATGGCTACACCTTC. The chain combines TRBV6-5 with TRBJ1-2, with D possibly matching TRBD1 (6 bases). Trimming removed 2 bases at V and 3 bases at J, with 13 bases between. Germline V CDR1 and CDR2: MNHEY, SVGAGI. This CDR3 comprises 15 residues.

This clonotype has only a few counts. V usage is TRBV2 and J usage is TRBJ1-2; perhaps TRBD1 as D (5 bases). CDR3 length: 11 amino acids. Germline values: CDR1 SNHLY, CDR2 FYNNEI. Trimming shortened V by 5 bases and J by 8 bases, and 9 bases separated the two germline ends. The CDR3 is CASSSDRGYTF. The CDR3, as DNA: TGTGCCAGCAGTTCTGACAGAGGCTACACCTTC. The full variable domain, rest sourced from reference TRBV2 and TRBJ1-2, is EPEVTQTPSHQVTQMGQEVILRCVPISNHLYFYWYRQILGQKVEFLVSFYNNEISEKSEIFDDQFSVERPDGSNFTLKIRSTKLEDSAMYFCASSSDRGYTFGSGTRLTVV.

This sequence joins TRBV20-1 and TRBJ2-1; 10 positions match TRBD1. The V segment lost 0 bases and the J segment 7 bases; nucleotides outside the gene matches: 12. The CDR3 runs to 17 residues. The germline V gene encodes CDR1 DFQATT and CDR2 SNEGSKA (reference sequence). CDR3: CSARDSGTGVGRNEQFF. The CDR3, as DNA: TGCAGTGCTAGAGACTCCGGGACAGGGGTGGGTAGGAATGAGCAGTTCTTC.

Points on this clonotype: A much bigger clone sits one base away, suggesting this may be a read error. The chain couples TRBV29-1 to TRBJ2-5; D assignment may be TRBD1 or TRBD2 (5 bases each). From germline, CDR1 is SQVTM and CDR2 ANQGSEA. The CDR3 has 14 residues. Trimming took off 2 bases at V and 4 bases at J, with 14 bases between the two ends. The CDR3 DNA reads as TGCAGCGTTGAATTCGGGGCCCCCCTAGAGACCCAGTACTTC. Its protein product is CSVEFGAPLETQYF.

As concerns this clonotype: Since a much larger clone is just one base distant, this may be a read error. The J gene is TRBJ2-4, the V gene TRBV12-3 or TRBV12-4, with a possible D match to TRBD1 (6 bases). The CDR3 covers 15 residues. V lost 5 bases and J lost 10, with 21 bases in between. Here the CDR3 reads CASSPGQRVPKIQYF. CDR3 nucleotides: TGTGCCAGCAGTCCCGGACAGCGTGTCCCAAAAATTCAGTACTTC.

This clonotype was recorded a few times. The chain employs TRBV20-1 and TRBJ2-1, with 9 bases fitting TRBD2. The CDR3 extends over 15 amino acids. Trimming cost V 4 bases and J 13 bases; bases outside gene matches: 17. Germline V gene data show CDR1 as DFQATT and CDR2 as SNEGSKA (reference sequence). The CDR3 DNA follows: TGCAGTGCTAACCAAGGACTAGCGCAGAGTACACGTCAGTTCTTC. This codes for CSANQGLAQSTRQFF.

This clonotype has a count of ten or more. The genes are TRBV7-2 and TRBJ2-3; 7 nucleotides line up with TRBD2. The CDR3 is made up of 14 amino acids. The J segment lost 0 bases and the V segment lost 7 bases, leaving 4 bases of the junction unmatched. Per the germline V gene, CDR1 is SGHTA and CDR2 is FQGNSA. CDR3 sequence: CASTMGLSTDTQYF. The CDR3 region has the DNA TGTGCCAGCACCATGGGACTAAGCACAGATACGCAGTATTTT.

This clonotype was seen repeatedly, ten times or more. This sequence joins TRBV5-1 and TRBJ2-7; D possibly corresponds to TRBD2 (5 bases). Deletions cut 1 base from V and 2 bases from J, with 10 bases between. Looked up from germline, CDR1 is SGHRS and CDR2 is YFSETQ. The CDR3 is 14 residues long. CDR3 DNA sequence: TGCGCCAGCAGCTTGAGCGGACCGACCTACGAGCAGTACTTC. It translates to CASSLSGPTYEQYF.

The sample holds many counts of this clonotype. The rearrangement joins TRBV11-1 to TRBJ2-3; 7 bases match TRBD2. CDR1 is SGHAT and CDR2 is FQDESV in the germline V gene (reference sequence). The J segment lost 0 bases and the V segment lost 6 bases, leaving 18 bases of the junction unmatched. The CDR3 covers 19 residues. The CDR3 protein is CASSLLKLGTTTSTDTQYF. In DNA form, the CDR3 reads TGTGCCAGCAGTTTGTTAAAACTCGGGACTACAACTAGCACAGATACGCAGTATTTT.